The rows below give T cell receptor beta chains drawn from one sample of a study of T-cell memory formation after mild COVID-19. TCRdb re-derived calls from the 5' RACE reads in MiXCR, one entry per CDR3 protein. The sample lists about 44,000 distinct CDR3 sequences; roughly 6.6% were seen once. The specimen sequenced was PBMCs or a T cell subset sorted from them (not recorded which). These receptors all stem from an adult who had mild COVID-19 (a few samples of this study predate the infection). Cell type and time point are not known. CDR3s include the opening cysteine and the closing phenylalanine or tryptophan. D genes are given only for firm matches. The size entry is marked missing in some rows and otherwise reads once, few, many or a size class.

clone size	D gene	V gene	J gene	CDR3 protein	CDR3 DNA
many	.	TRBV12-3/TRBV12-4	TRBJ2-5	CASSSHGGGQETQYF	TGTGCCAGCAGCTCCCACGGCGGAGGTCAAGAGACCCAGTACTTC
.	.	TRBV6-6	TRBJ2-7	CASSQLSYEQYF	TGTGCCAGCAGCCAATTATCCTACGAGCAGTACTTC
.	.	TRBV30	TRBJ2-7	CAWSGGHSYEQYF	TGTGCCTGGAGTGGGGGTCACTCCTACGAGCAGTACTTC
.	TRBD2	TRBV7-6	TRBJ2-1	CASSAEDLAEIYNEQFF	TGTGCCAGCAGCGCGGAGGATCTAGCGGAGATTTACAATGAGCAGTTCTTC
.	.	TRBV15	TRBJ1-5	CATSPSGDADQPQHF	TGTGCCACCAGTCCATCGGGAGACGCAGATCAGCCCCAGCATTTT
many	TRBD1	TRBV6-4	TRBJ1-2	CASSVDRGYGYTF	TGTGCCAGCAGTGTGGACAGGGGCTATGGCTACACCTTC
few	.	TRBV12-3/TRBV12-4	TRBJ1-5	CASSRNRVGNQPQHF	TGTGCCAGCAGTCGTAACAGGGTTGGCAATCAGCCCCAGCATTTT
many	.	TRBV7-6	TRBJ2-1	CASSLIPQGGNNEQFF	TGTGCCAGCAGCCTTATCCCGCAGGGGGGAAACAATGAGCAGTTCTTC
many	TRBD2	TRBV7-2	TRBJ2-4	CASSLLAEKNIQYF	TGTGCCAGCAGCTTACTAGCGGAGAAAAACATTCAGTACTTC
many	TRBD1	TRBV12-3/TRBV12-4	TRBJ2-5	CASSPSRGLETQYF	TGTGCCAGCAGTCCAAGCAGGGGGCTAGAGACCCAGTACTTC
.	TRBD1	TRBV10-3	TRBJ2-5	CAISRDRGETQYF	TGTGCCATCAGCCGGGACAGGGGAGAGACCCAGTACTTC
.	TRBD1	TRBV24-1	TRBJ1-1	CATSDLRGQGMVNTEAFF	TGTGCCACCAGTGATTTGAGGGGACAGGGGATGGTGAACACTGAAGCTTTCTTT
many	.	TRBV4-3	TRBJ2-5	CASSQGLGYQETQYF	TGCGCCAGCAGCCAAGGTCTGGGGTACCAAGAGACCCAGTACTTC
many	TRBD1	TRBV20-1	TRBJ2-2	CSANRQGTGELFF	TGCAGTGCCAATAGACAGGGGACCGGGGAGCTGTTTTTT
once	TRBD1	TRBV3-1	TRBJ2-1	CASRKEGTGGNEQFF	TGTGCCAGCCGGAAAGAGGGGACAGGGGGCAATGAGCAGTTCTTC
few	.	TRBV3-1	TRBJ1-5	CASSHRGSNQPQHF	TGTGCCAGCAGCCACAGGGGTAGCAATCAGCCCCAGCATTTT
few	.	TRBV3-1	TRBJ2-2	CASSQEGGYTGELFF	TGTGCCAGCAGCCAAGAAGGCGGTTACACCGGGGAGCTGTTTTTT
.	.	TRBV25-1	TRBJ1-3	CASSEGGGRTPLTRGNTIYF	TGTGCCAGCAGTGAAGGGGGCGGACGGACGCCTCTGACTCGAGGAAACACCATATATTTT
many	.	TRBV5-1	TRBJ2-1	CASSLKGEAYNEQFF	TGCGCCAGCAGCTTGAAGGGGGAGGCCTACAATGAGCAGTTCTTC
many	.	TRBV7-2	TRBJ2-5	CASSLRGRGYQETQYF	TGTGCCAGCAGCTTAAGAGGTCGCGGGTACCAAGAGACCCAGTACTTC
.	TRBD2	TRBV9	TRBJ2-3	CASSPRRGRSTDTQYF	TGTGCCAGCAGCCCCCGTCGCGGGAGAAGCACAGATACGCAGTATTTT
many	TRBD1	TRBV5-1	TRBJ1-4	CASSSRTGGEKLFF	TGCGCCAGCAGCTCCCGGACAGGGGGAGAAAAACTGTTTTTT
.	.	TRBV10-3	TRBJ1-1	CAITAGIGNTEAFF	TGTGCCATCACGGCAGGGATAGGGAACACTGAAGCTTTCTTT
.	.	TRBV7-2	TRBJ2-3	CASSYARPGLYF	TGTGCCAGCAGCTACGCGCGCCCCGGACTGTATTTT
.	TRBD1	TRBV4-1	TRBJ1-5	CASSQGDRDNQPQHF	TGCGCCAGCAGCCAAGGGGACAGGGATAATCAGCCCCAGCATTTT
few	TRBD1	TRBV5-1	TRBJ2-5	CASSPTGEETQYF	TGCGCCAGCAGCCCGACAGGGGAAGAGACCCAGTACTTC
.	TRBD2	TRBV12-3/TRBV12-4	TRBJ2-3	CASSIHGRGDTDTQYF	TGTGCCAGCAGTATCCATGGTCGGGGGGACACAGATACGCAGTATTTT
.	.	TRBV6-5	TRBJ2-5	CASSYSIGVGLRTQYF	TGTGCCAGCAGTTACTCGATCGGGGTCGGGCTTCGGACCCAGTACTTC
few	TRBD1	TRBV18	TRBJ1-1	CASSPAGQPNTEAFF	TGTGCCAGCTCACCGGCGGGACAGCCGAACACTGAAGCTTTCTTT
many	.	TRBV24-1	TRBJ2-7	CATSDRRSAYEQYF	TGTGCCACCAGTGATCGCCGATCGGCCTACGAGCAGTACTTC
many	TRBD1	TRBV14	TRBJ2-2	CASSPSYRGGELFF	TGTGCCAGCAGTCCCTCATACAGGGGCGGGGAGCTGTTTTTT
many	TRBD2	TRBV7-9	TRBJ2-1	CASSLARSGRSSDNEQFF	TGTGCCAGCAGCTTAGCGCGCAGCGGGAGGAGTAGCGACAATGAGCAGTTCTTC
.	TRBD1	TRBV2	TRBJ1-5	CASSPRTGGNNQPQHF	TGTGCCAGCAGTCCCAGGACAGGGGGCAACAATCAGCCCCAGCATTTT